One sample yielded the 3 T cell receptor beta chains listed below, sequenced in a study of cytomegalovirus exposure and HLA in healthy donors. PCR was performed using 60 Vbeta and 13 Jbeta primers. Method: immunoSEQ multiplex PCR; TCRdb's copy keeps in-frame clones and lacks some. The sample holds roughly 100,000 clones, 13% to 15% seen once. The sample was PBMCs. These receptors originate from a female donor in good health and CMV-seronegative.

V usage is TRBV29-1 and J usage is TRBJ2-2; unclear D gene. Germline loops: CDR1 SQVTM, CDR2 ANQGSEA. The CDR3 has 14 residues. V lost 6 bases, J lost 0 bases, and 11 bases lay in between. As DNA, the CDR3 is TGCAGCGTAGCCAGGTTCACGAACACCGGGGAGCTGTTTTTT. Residues: CSVARFTNTGELFF.

CDR3 loop: CASSLHGGAIDNTIYF. The CDR3 nucleotides are TGTGCCAGCAGCCTGCATGGGGGGGCAATCGATAACACCATATATTTT. The rearrangement links TRBV27 to TRBJ1-3, with D perhaps TRBD1 (6 bases). The germline CDR1 and CDR2 sequences are MNHEY and SMNVEV (reference sequence). This CDR3 contains 16 residues. Trimming removed 6 bases from V and 7 bases from J, with 22 bases in between.

This clone has more than one count but fewer than ten. The chain uses TRBV19 and TRBJ2-7; TRBD2 matches 8 bases. The CDR3 runs to 15 residues. The junction had 9 bases not matched to a gene; V was cut back by 5 bases and J by 3 bases. In germline, CDR1 is LNHDA, CDR2 SQIVND (reference sequence). The CDR3: CASSQFVAGNYEQYF. The CDR3 nucleotides are TGTGCCAGTAGTCAATTCGTAGCGGGAAACTACGAGCAGTACTTC.